This T cell receptor (beta chain) was observed in a study of beta chain features in type 1 diabetes. Of note for this clone: What it recognizes is unknown.

General observations from the study: All four CD4+ subsets of Type 1 diabetes patients contained TCRB CDR3s that were moderately but significantly shorter.

What was sequenced were expressed TCRB transcripts, since all of the isolated RNA had been reverse transcribed. Data came from immunoSEQ multiplex PCR; TCRdb stores just in-frame clones and leaves some out. The sample holds just under 150,000 clones; 10% to 15% are singletons and the top ten take 1.3%. The sequenced sample was central memory CD4+ T cells from blood. The receptor was derived from a man aged 18 to 29 with type 1 diabetes.

The CDR3 reads CASSPDLQSQETQYF. The CDR3 bases are TGTGCCAGCTCACCAGACCTACAAAGCCAAGAGACCCAGTACTTC. The chain employs TRBV18 and TRBJ2-5, with D unclear. Germline-derived CDR1 and CDR2 are KGHSH and LQKENI. The CDR3 has 15 amino acids. With 2 bases removed from V and 1 base from J, the gap between germline ends came to 11 bases.